These 19 T cell receptor beta chains share one sample of origin, sequenced in a study of OX40 agonist ivuxolimab in advanced cancers. Generated by immunoSEQ multiplex PCR, the TCRdb table keeps only in-frame clones and is missing some. The sample includes about 77,000 clones, over 70% of them seen just once. The sequencing here drew on CD4+ or CD8+ T cells sorted from blood, taken in a trial of the OX40 agonist ivuxolimab. Every receptor here comes from an adult with an advanced solid tumor such as melanoma, head and neck, liver or kidney cancer.

V and J are TRBV7-9 and TRBJ1-4, with D unresolved. This CDR3 comprises 16 residues. The germline V gene encodes CDR1 SEHNR and CDR2 FQNEAQ (reference sequence). V dropped 4 bases and J dropped 6 bases, with 18 bases sitting between them. The CDR3 protein is CASSYFRGAGDEKLFF. CDR3 bases: TGTGCCAGCAGCTATTTTCGGGGAGCAGGAGATGAAAAACTGTTTTTT.

This clone has only one observation. This sequence joins TRBV4-1 and TRBJ2-3; a possible D gene is TRBD2 (5 bases). There are 17 residues in the CDR3. Germline-derived CDR1 and CDR2 are MGHRA and YSYEKL. V lost 0 bases and J lost 7, with 20 bases in between. The CDR3 coding sequence is TGCGCCAGCAGCCAAGAAATTCGGACTGAAATTAAAAATACGCAGTATTTT. Its protein product is CASSQEIRTEIKNTQYF.

The V and J genes are TRBV9 and TRBJ2-1; TRBD1 agrees at 8 bases. Trimming cost V 0 bases and J 4 bases; bases outside gene matches: 6. The CDR3 extends over 16 amino acids. Per the germline V gene, CDR1 is SGDLS and CDR2 is YYNGEE. The DNA of the CDR3 is TGTGCCAGCAGCGTAGGCCAGGGGGCGGGTTACAATGAGCAGTTCTTC. Encoded protein: CASSVGQGAGYNEQFF.

The chain couples TRBV13 to TRBJ2-7; TRBD2 agrees at 8 bases. The CDR3 covers 15 residues. V lost 8 bases, J lost 0 bases, and 9 bases stayed unmatched. Germline lookup yields CDR1 PRHDT and CDR2 FYEKMQ (reference sequence). The CDR3 spells CASEEPSGSSYEQYF. DNA of the CDR3: TGTGCCAGCGAAGAACCCAGCGGGAGCTCCTACGAGCAGTACTTC.

This chain uses TRBV5-1 with TRBJ1-4; D possibly corresponds to TRBD1 (6 bases). The CDR3 runs to 16 residues. The V end lost 4 bases, the J end lost 5 bases, and 18 bases lay between the germline ends. The germline gives CDR1 SGHRS, CDR2 YFSETQ. CDR3 in amino acids: CASSPPFGTRNEKLFF. For the CDR3, the DNA is TGCGCCAGCAGCCCCCCCTTTGGGACAAGAAATGAAAAACTGTTTTTT.

The rearrangement joins TRBV10-3 to TRBJ2-1; 9 positions match TRBD2. The CDR3 contains 17 residues. Germline assignment: CDR1 ENHRY and CDR2 SYGVKD. V lost 0 bases to trimming and J lost 8 bases; unmatched junction nucleotides: 11. This CDR3 is CAISESQTSGRQYEQFF. DNA for the CDR3: TGTGCCATCAGTGAGTCCCAGACTAGCGGAAGGCAATATGAGCAGTTCTTC.

This clone appeared a single time. This chain uses TRBV7-9 with TRBJ1-1; D unresolved. V gave up 0 bases and J gave up 3 bases, with 8 bases separating them. The CDR3 contains 14 residues. Germline V gene sequence: CDR1 SEHNR, CDR2 FQNEAQ (reference sequence). CDR3 residues: CASSLAPSHTEAFF. In nucleotides, the CDR3 is TGTGCCAGCAGCTTAGCGCCCAGTCACACTGAAGCTTTCTTT.

The V gene is TRBV2, the J gene TRBJ2-1; tentatively, D is TRBD1 or TRBD2 (5 bases each). Trimming took 5 bases from V and 4 from J, leaving 9 bases between them. This CDR3 has 13 amino acids. CDR1 and CDR2 (germline): SNHLY, FYNNEI. The CDR3 nucleotides read TGTGCCAGCAGTTGGGACGGATACAATGAGCAGTTCTTC. Translating it yields CASSWDGYNEQFF.

At least ten counts were recorded for this clone. V is TRBV4-2 and J is TRBJ2-2, with TRBD2 matching over 9 bases. Losses at the gene ends were 0 bases for V and 5 bases for J; bases not matched to a gene: 4. The germline gives CDR1 LGHNA, CDR2 YNFKEQ. The CDR3 consists of 16 residues. CDR3 residues: CASSQDSGGNTGELFF. CDR3 nucleotide sequence: TGTGCCAGCAGCCAAGATAGCGGGGGAAATACCGGGGAGCTGTTTTTT.

The CDR3 DNA is TGTGCCAGCTCACCACCCTTCGGGGCCGACGAGCAGTACTTC. It translates to CASSPPFGADEQYF. The gene calls are TRBV18 and TRBJ2-7; perhaps D is TRBD1 or TRBD2 (5 bases each). Germline V gene sequence: CDR1 KGHSH, CDR2 LQKENI. The CDR3 length is 14 residues. Trimming pared 0 bases from V and 5 bases from J, leaving 11 bases between.

The rearrangement links TRBV5-1 to TRBJ2-5; D possibly matches TRBD1 or TRBD2 (5 bases each). V lost 0 bases and J 4 bases, leaving 13 bases between the germline ends. The CDR3 has 15 amino acids. Germline loops: CDR1 SGHRS, CDR2 YFSETQ. The CDR3 DNA is TGCGCCAGCAGCTTGGCGGGGCAGGGAATAGAGACCCAGTACTTC. Protein sequence: CASSLAGQGIETQYF. Full variable domain (remainder filled in from reference TRBV5-1 and TRBJ2-5): KAGVTQTPRYLIKTRGQQVTLSCSPISGHRSVSWYQQTPGQGLQFLFEYFSETQRNKGNFPGRFSGRQFSNSRSEMNVSTLELGDSALYLCASSLAGQGIETQYFGPGTRLLVL.

The gene calls are TRBV18 and TRBJ2-1; D is possibly TRBD1 (7 bases). The V end lost 3 bases, the J end lost 4 bases, and 28 bases lay between the germline ends. This CDR3 spans 20 amino acids. The germline V gene encodes CDR1 KGHSH and CDR2 LQKENI. CDR3 region: CASSPMNLRQGGIRYNEQFF. CDR3 coding DNA: TGTGCCAGCTCACCCATGAACCTGAGACAGGGCGGGATACGGTACAATGAGCAGTTCTTC. Full variable domain (remainder filled in from reference TRBV18 and TRBJ2-1): NAGVMQNPRHLVRRRGQEARLRCSPMKGHSHVYWYRQLPEEGLKFMVYLQKENIIDESGMPKERFSAEFPKEGPSILRIQQVVRGDSAAYFCASSPMNLRQGGIRYNEQFFGPGTRLTVL.

The chain links TRBV27 to TRBJ2-1; 7 bases line up with TRBD2. The V and J ends lost 8 bases and 7 bases, in that order; junction bases with no gene match: 14. The CDR3 loop spans 15 amino acids. The germline gives CDR1 MNHEY, CDR2 SMNVEV (reference sequence). The DNA for the CDR3 is TGTGCCAGCGGAACGTACAGCGGGGCTGGGAATGAGCAGTTCTTC. Protein product: CASGTYSGAGNEQFF.

This chain uses TRBV5-1 with TRBJ2-7; unclear D gene. CDR3 length equals 14 residues. Trimming left V 0 bases short and J 0 bases short, with 7 bases between. Germline V CDR1 and CDR2: SGHRS, YFSETQ. CDR3 protein: CASSLVGDSYEQYF. The CDR3 nucleotides read TGCGCCAGCAGCTTGGTTGGGGACTCCTACGAGCAGTACTTC.

This sequence joins TRBV9 and TRBJ2-3; no firm D call. Between the trimmed V and J ends, which lost 0 bases and 7 bases, there was a span of 12 bases. Germline CDR1 reads SGDLS; CDR2 reads YYNGEE. The CDR3 consists of 14 residues. This CDR3 reads CASSVGFPQNTQYF. Here the CDR3 DNA reads TGTGCCAGCAGCGTAGGGTTCCCACAAAATACGCAGTATTTT.

The chain recombines TRBV7-2 with TRBJ2-5; D not certain. The CDR3 loop spans 13 amino acids. Trimming left V 3 bases short and J 4 bases short, with 9 bases between. The germline V gene has CDR1 SGHTA and CDR2 FQGNSA. Written as DNA, the CDR3 is TGTGCCAGCAGCTTGGGGATGAGAGAGACCCAGTACTTC. Translated, it gives CASSLGMRETQYF.

The rearrangement uses TRBV7-9 and TRBJ1-1, with D unclear. The CDR3 sequence is 11 residues long. Trimming stripped 4 bases from V and 6 bases from J, with 6 bases between. Germline CDR1 reads SEHNR; CDR2 reads FQNEAQ (reference sequence). The CDR3 reads CASSSQSEAFF. The CDR3 DNA is TGTGCCAGCAGCTCCCAGTCTGAAGCTTTCTTT.

On this clone: The junction departs from germline at one end; a sequencing error may be responsible. The V gene is TRBV29-1, the J gene TRBJ2-7, with TRBD1 matching over 8 bases. Per the germline V gene, CDR1 is SQVTM and CDR2 is ANQGSEA. The CDR3 totals 13 residues. The CDR3 reads CSVEGQGRGEQYF. In DNA, the CDR3 is TGCAGCGTCGAAGGACAGGGTAGGGGCGAGCAGTACTTC.

The chain links TRBV6-5 to TRBJ2-7, with 10 bases identical to TRBD1. The junction had 6 bases not matched to a gene; V was cut back by 4 bases and J by 3 bases. The germline V gene has CDR1 MNHEY and CDR2 SVGAGI. The CDR3 sequence is 15 residues long. The CDR3 coding sequence is TGTGCCAGCAGTTCCCGGGACAGGGGATACTACGAGCAGTACTTC. Residues: CASSSRDRGYYEQYF.